The rows below give T cell receptor beta chains drawn from one sample of a study of a mutant IDH1 vaccine in newly diagnosed glioma. Assay used: immunoSEQ multiplex PCR; TCRdb lists only in-frame clones, some missing. The sample contains 57,000 or so clones, about 84% of which appear only once. The antigens of these receptors remain unknown. The material was PBMCs, obtained from a glioma patient whose treatment included an IDH1 peptide vaccine. The origin of the receptors is a man aged 25-45 years with glioma. Each CDR3 is given with its conserved first and last residue. A D gene is named only where the DNA matches it firmly. A row's size may be missing; if present it is once, few, many or a size class.

D	size	V	J	DNA	CDR3
-	-	TRBV19	TRBJ1-6	TGTGCCAGTAGTGTACGGGACGGGAATTCACCCCTCCACTTT	CASSVRDGNSPLHF
-	once	TRBV7-2	TRBJ1-1	TGTGCCAGCAGCTCCCCGGTTAACACTGAAGCTTTCTTT	CASSSPVNTEAFF
-	-	TRBV5-6	TRBJ1-1	TGTGCCAGCAGCGCGGCCCCCGGACTAAACACTGAAGCTTTCTTT	CASSAAPGLNTEAFF
-	few	TRBV9	TRBJ1-1	TGTGCCAGCAGCGTAGGGGCCACCCTAACCTTGAACACTGAAGCTTTCTTT	CASSVGATLTLNTEAFF
-	few	TRBV2	TRBJ2-7	TGTGCCAGCAGTGAAAGCTCCTACGAGCAGTACTTC	CASSESSYEQYF
TRBD1	-	TRBV4-3	TRBJ1-4	TGCGCCAGCAGCCAAGGGACAGGGAGGGAAAAACTGTTTTTT	CASSQGTGREKLFF
TRBD1	-	TRBV28	TRBJ2-7	TGTGCCAGCAGCAACCACAGGGGGATCTACGAGCAGTACTTC	CASSNHRGIYEQYF
-	once	TRBV19	TRBJ1-2	TGTGCCAGTAGTGCCGGCCCCCGCGGGGGGTTTGACTCAAGGTATGGCTACACCTTC	CASSAGPRGGFDSRYGYTF
-	-	TRBV5-6	TRBJ2-7	TGTGCCAGCAGCAAATTCTACGAGCAGTACTTC	CASSKFYEQYF
-	-	TRBV19	TRBJ1-6	TGTGCCAGTAGAGGAAGCTCCTATAATTCACCCCTCCACTTT	CASRGSSYNSPLHF
-	few	TRBV19	TRBJ2-4	TGTGCCAGTAGTACCCGTGAGGCCGTTCAGTACTTC	CASSTREAVQYF
-	-	TRBV6-5	TRBJ1-2	TGTGCCAGCAGTCCACTCGAGGGTGCGGATGGCTACACCTTC	CASSPLEGADGYTF
-	-	TRBV19	TRBJ1-5	TGTGCCAGTAGTATCCCGGGACCCCGTAATCAGCCCCAGCATTTT	CASSIPGPRNQPQHF
TRBD2	-	TRBV19	TRBJ2-5	TGTGCCAGTAGTACCAGTGGGGGGGCCCAGTACTTC	CASSTSGGAQYF
-	-	TRBV27	TRBJ1-1	TGTGCCAGCAGTTTAATCCCCCCAGGGGAGGCTGAAGCTTTCTTT	CASSLIPPGEAEAFF
TRBD1	-	TRBV7-9	TRBJ2-2	TGTGCCAGCAGCGTAGACCGGGACAGGGGCCCCAAGCTGTTTTTT	CASSVDRDRGPKLFF
TRBD1	once	TRBV6-1	TRBJ1-5	TGTGCCAGCAGTCCCCGGACAGGCTTGAATCAGCCCCAGCATTTT	CASSPRTGLNQPQHF
-	-	TRBV2	TRBJ2-3	TGTGCCAGCAGGGAACGGACAGATACGCAGTATTTT	CASRERTDTQYF
-	-	TRBV30	TRBJ2-7	TGTGCCGTGTGTTTCCTTAGCGGACCCTACGAGCAGTACTTC	CAVCFLSGPYEQYF
-	-	TRBV5-1	TRBJ2-7	TGCGCCAGCAGCCAGATCAGGGGAAGTTACGAGCAGTACTTC	CASSQIRGSYEQYF
TRBD2	-	TRBV2	TRBJ2-1	TGTGCCAGCAGACAATCGACTAGCGGTACAAATGAGCAGTTCTTC	CASRQSTSGTNEQFF
-	few	TRBV20-1	TRBJ1-2	TGCAGTGCCTCCCATGGCTACACCTTC	CSASHGYTF
-	-	TRBV29-1	TRBJ2-5	TGCAGCGTTGAAGGGCCCCAGCGAGAGACCCAGTACTTC	CSVEGPQRETQYF
-	-	TRBV30	TRBJ1-5	TGTGCCTGGGGGTTGGGTCAGCCCCAGCATTTT	CAWGLGQPQHF
TRBD1	-	TRBV19	TRBJ1-1	TGTGCCAGTAGTATCCAGGGGGCCACTGAAGCTTTCTTT	CASSIQGATEAFF
TRBD2	-	TRBV27	TRBJ2-2	TGTGCCAGCAGTGTCCGACTAGCGGGAGGGCCATTCGACACCGGGGAGCTGTTTTTT	CASSVRLAGGPFDTGELFF
-	-	TRBV19	TRBJ2-1	TGTGCCAGTAGGATGGATCCTAGTAGCAATGAGCAGTTCTTC	CASRMDPSSNEQFF
TRBD2	-	TRBV10-2	TRBJ2-7	TGCGCCAGCGAAGGGGACTACCCGTACTACGAGCAGTACTTC	CASEGDYPYYEQYF
TRBD2	-	TRBV7-2	TRBJ2-1	TGTGCCAGCAGCTTACGGCTAGCGGGGCTCAGCAATGAGCAGTTCTTC	CASSLRLAGLSNEQFF
TRBD1	-	TRBV7-2	TRBJ1-5	TGTGCCAGCAGCGTATTACAGGGGTTGAGGCAGCCCCAGCATTTT	CASSVLQGLRQPQHF
-	few	TRBV10-1	TRBJ1-1	TGCGCCAGCAGTGTGGGCGGGACGAACACTGAAGCTTTCTTT	CASSVGGTNTEAFF
TRBD1	-	TRBV6-1	TRBJ2-7	TGTGCCAGCAGTGGGACAGGGGTCGGGGAGCAGTACTTC	CASSGTGVGEQYF
TRBD1	-	TRBV18	TRBJ1-1	TGTGCCAGCTCACCACCGGGACAGCGGCGCACTGAAGCTTTCTTT	CASSPPGQRRTEAFF
-	-	TRBV30	TRBJ1-1	TGTGCCTGGAGTGTAGGGGCTGAAGCTTTCTTT	CAWSVGAEAFF
-	-	TRBV27	TRBJ1-1	TGTGCCAGCAGCCCGAGAGGGGACACTGAAGCTTTCTTT	CASSPRGDTEAFF
TRBD2	-	TRBV11-2	TRBJ2-1	TGTGCCAGCAGCTCCGCGGGCGGGAGGGCCACCTACAATGAGCAGTTCTTC	CASSSAGGRATYNEQFF
TRBD2	-	TRBV16	TRBJ2-4	TGTGCCAGCAGCCCTGGCGGGGGAGCCAAAAACATTCAGTACTTC	CASSPGGGAKNIQYF
-	-	TRBV14	TRBJ2-4	TGTGCCAGCAGCCTGGGACTAGCCAAAAACATTCAGTACTTC	CASSLGLAKNIQYF
-	-	TRBV30	TRBJ2-7	TGTGCCTGGAGTGTAGCTGGGTTGGCTTACGAGCAGTACTTC	CAWSVAGLAYEQYF
-	-	TRBV27	TRBJ2-2	TGTGCCAGCAGTTTAAGGACGTCCGGGGAGCTGTTTTTT	CASSLRTSGELFF
TRBD1	-	TRBV6-5	TRBJ2-7	TGTGCCAGCAGTCGCGGACAGGGTGAGGTCGAGCAGTACTTC	CASSRGQGEVEQYF
-	few	TRBV9	TRBJ2-1	TGTGCCAGCAGCGTAGGGGGAGGATACTACAATGAGCAGTTCTTC	CASSVGGGYYNEQFF
-	-	TRBV6-6	TRBJ2-7	TGTGCCAGCAGTTACACCGGGACCAACGAAGGTGAGCAGTACTTC	CASSYTGTNEGEQYF
TRBD1	once	TRBV18	TRBJ2-3	TGTGCCAGCTCACCATTCAAAGGACAGGGCTGGGATACGCAGTATTTT	CASSPFKGQGWDTQYF
-	few	TRBV7-9	TRBJ1-1	TGTGCCAGCAGCCTAGCGTTCGGGGACGGAAGGACTGAAGCTTTCTTT	CASSLAFGDGRTEAFF
-	-	TRBV5-1	TRBJ2-1	TGCGCCAGCAGCTTGAACGCAGGAGCGAGTGAGCAGTTCTTC	CASSLNAGASEQFF
-	-	TRBV19	TRBJ1-1	TGTGCCAGTAGTATAGGTAATTTGGACTGGTTCGGAGCTTTCTTT	CASSIGNLDWFGAFF